The 7 T cell receptor beta chains in this list originate from one sample, sequenced in a study of CD8+CD57+ T cells in acquired aplastic anemia. The template used for profiling TCR beta VDJ and CDR3 was genomic DNA. TCRdb re-called the reads through MiXCR, storing one row per CDR3 protein. The sample consists of about 180,000 distinct CDR3 sequences, 40% to 55% of them appearing once. Flow cytometry had shown expanded CD8+CD57+ cells in the patients chosen for sequencing. The sample was sorted CD4+, CD8+, or CD8+CD57+ T cells (not recorded which) from PBMCs. The receptor set was obtained from a human donor with aplastic anemia.

CDR3 coding DNA: TGCGCCAGCAGCCAAGATCTGGCCTACGAGCAGTACTTC. This encodes CASSQDLAYEQYF. J is TRBJ2-7 and V is TRBV4-3, with D unclear. Per the germline V gene, CDR1 is LGHNA and CDR2 is YSLEER. This CDR3 has 13 amino acids. Between the trimmed V and J ends, which lost 0 bases and 2 bases, there was a span of 5 bases.

Of note for this clonotype: A read error may produce the germline difference seen at one junction end. The chain couples TRBV4-3 to TRBJ1-2; TRBD1 matches 11 bases. From germline, CDR1 is LGHNA and CDR2 YSLEER. The CDR3 runs to 17 residues. Here the CDR3 reads CASSQADRGLPASGCTF. In DNA form, the CDR3 reads TGCGCCAGCAGCCAGGCGGACAGGGGGCTCCCCGCGAGCGGCTGCACCTTC.

V is TRBV6-5 and J is TRBJ2-7; no clear D. This CDR3 contains 14 residues. Looked up from germline, CDR1 is MNHEY and CDR2 is SVGAGI. V lost 3 bases and J 7 bases, leaving 16 bases between the germline ends. DNA for the CDR3: TGTGCCAGCAGTTATTCCGGAGATCGAAGAGAGCAGTACTTC. This translates into CASSYSGDRREQYF.

The chain carries TRBV15 and TRBJ2-1, with 7 bases aligning to TRBD1. V shed 7 bases, J shed 4 bases, and the junction held 7 bases outside the gene matches. The CDR3 covers 14 residues. Germline values: CDR1 LNHNV, CDR2 YYDKDF (reference sequence). The CDR3 DNA follows: TGTGCCACCACCCCCGGGACAGCTTACAATGAGCAGTTCTTC. It codes for CATTPGTAYNEQFF.

This clonotype was detected ten times or more. The CDR3 coding sequence is TGTGCCAGCAGTGGAAGGATGGGGGGAGAGACCCAGTACTTC. The encoded protein is CASSGRMGGETQYF. The chain carries TRBV6-1 and TRBJ2-5, with D possibly being TRBD2 (6 bases). The germline V and J ends were trimmed by 4 bases and 4 bases, with 13 bases remaining between them. This CDR3 comprises 14 residues. CDR1 and CDR2 from the germline V gene are MNHNS and SASEGT.

Many counts were recorded for this clonotype. The chain uses TRBV11-1 and TRBJ2-7, with D perhaps matching TRBD2 (5 bases). V lost 2 bases and J lost 0, with 26 bases in between. Germline CDR1 SGHAT, CDR2 FQDESV (reference sequence). The CDR3 covers 20 residues. CDR3 bases: TGTGCCAGCAGCTTATCCGCGGTCACCAGAGGGCTATTTAGCTCCTACGAGCAGTACTTC. Amino acid sequence: CASSLSAVTRGLFSSYEQYF.

The table lists this clonotype with many counts. The V call is TRBV24-1, the J call TRBJ1-2; maybe TRBD1 (5 bases). The CDR3 length is 11 residues. Trimming cost V 6 bases and J 8 bases, with 9 bases left between them. Looked up from germline, CDR1 is KGHDR and CDR2 is SFDVKD. CDR3 DNA: TGTGCCACCAGTTTTGGGGGGGGCTACACCTTC. This gives the protein CATSFGGGYTF.